A single TCR beta chain is shown here with its context. The antigen it binds to is not known. Qualities for individual bases were not recorded, and no much larger clone is one base off. The CDR3 measures 16 amino acids from cysteine to phenylalanine. The read is trimmed to its CDR3 DNA, 48 bases read in frame from base 1. V trim: 2 bases; J trim: 2 bases; unmatched bases: 6. From a lookup of the germline V gene, CDR1 and CDR2 are SGHDT and YYEEEE. This entry comes from a study of cytomegalovirus exposure and HLA in healthy donors (dated by TCRdb to about 2017). Notes on the research overall: In an earlier analysis of 550 to 750 of the donors, about 260 Gb of sequence data and about 110 million unique TCR beta sequences from roughly 180 million T cells were reported. Roughly 300 gigabases of sequencing data and approximately 85 million unique TCR sequences were included in an early release covering under 650 HLA-typed donors. Of the approximately 400 genotyped donors, 80% to 90% were placed in the genetic ancestry cluster associated with self-reported Caucasian donors. The study was designed to test whether signatures of past pathogen exposure could be identified by cataloging public T cell receptors. Using immunosequencing, the study profiled T cell repertoires from around 680 subjects and related those repertoires to cytomegalovirus serostatus. A separate validation cohort of about 110 different subjects was used in addition to the approximately 640-subject first cohort. To predict cytomegalovirus infection status, the study brought together high-throughput TCR immunosequencing, statistical association of individual TCRs with disease status, and machine learning. A later analysis re-analyzed previously published TCR beta repertoires from roughly 600 donors and added high-resolution HLA genotyping to study TCR occurrence patterns. The later analysis used no new phenotypic data to find candidate immune exposures, relying instead on TCR beta sequences and their occurrence across donors. An earlier analysis of fewer than 700 of the donors applied high-throughput TCR beta sequencing to assess whether each TCR beta V gene segment acted as functional or pseudogenic. Donor age, sex, ethnicity and CMV serostatus were compiled alongside the repertoire data. A later genetic analysis took genome-wide SNP genotypes for about 55% of the 666 donors and used that subset as a discovery cohort. All discovery cohort repertoires had been generated using a single sequencing platform. HLA typing included class I and class II loci at four-digit resolution. Typing coverage differed by locus: A, B, C, DRB1 and DQB1 were typed in roughly 629-630 donors, DQA1 in about 500, DPA1 in around 580, and DPB1 in 400 to 480. Several DR-DQ haplotypes were treated as single units for association and clustering because of strong linkage in the cohort. On average, over 200,000 unique TCR beta nucleotide sequences were sequenced per donor among 398 genotyped donors of the cohort, with around 19% of those sequences being non-productive.

Library construction relied on the immunoSEQ multiplex PCR assay. For the multiplex PCR, a mixture combining 60 forward primers for TCR Vbeta segments and 13 reverse primers for TCR Jbeta segments was used. The CDR3 region of rearranged TCR beta genes was amplified from genomic DNA with a multiplex PCR assay. Amplified TCR beta libraries were sequenced as 87-base-pair reads on the Illumina HiSeq System. From the authors' description of their analysis: Across the 640 or so repertoires, a later analysis counted around 80 million unique TCR beta chains, 9 million to 14 million of which were shared by at least two donors. A nearest-neighbor algorithm error-corrected the raw reads and collapsed the reads into unique sequences, merging closely related sequences to remove PCR and sequencing errors. V, D and J gene segments were assigned by aligning CDR3 sequences to IMGT reference sequences. For a sequence to be retained, a match of at least six nucleotides to both a V gene segment and a J gene segment was required. A rearrangement was called productive if the CDR3 had no stop codons and remained in frame with V and J, and every other rearrangement was called non-productive. Following IMGT convention, CDR3 was defined as the stretch from the second conserved V-encoded cysteine to the conserved J-encoded phenylalanine. The earlier analysis of some 540 of the donors excluded any sequence lacking an unambiguous match to a single V gene segment. An earlier analysis of some 500 of the donors classified V segments as functional when productive rearrangements were above 56.7% and as segregating when the standard deviation between donors was above 5%. A statistical classification framework was built for diagnosing cytomegalovirus status from the catalog of TCR beta chain sequences. V and J gene assignment, in a later analysis, came from comparing TCR nucleotide sequences with IMGT/GENE-DB human TR gene sequences. The TCRdist pipeline was used in a later analysis to assign CDR3 sequences and most-parsimonious VDJ recombination scenarios. In a later analysis, every TCR beta chain was defined by the combination of its CDR3 amino acid sequence and its V-gene family, and reads without a unique V-gene family were dropped. In a later analysis, nearly 600 highly shared, low-generation-probability nucleotide sequences were removed to address suspected cross-contamination and a sequencing artifact. In a later analysis, a clonal expansion index for each public chain was calculated from normalized within-repertoire ranks of inferred template counts. In a later analysis, generation probabilities were computed using a VDJ recombination model fitted to out-of-frame rearrangements, and the results were checked against IGoR. In a later analysis, TCR-TCR, TCR-HLA and TCR-CMV co-occurrence was scored with hypergeometric tests, and a repertoire-size bias correction was applied to TCR pairs. In a later analysis, false discovery rates were estimated by permuting HLA or CMV assignments 20 times. A later analysis grouped co-occurring TCRs with DBSCAN, adding TCRdist sequence similarity when clustering within HLA-allele-positive subsets. Repertoires with fewer than 30,000 or more than 120,000 public chains were left out of co-occurrence clustering, as were five repertoires with anomalous nucleotide sharing. In TCRdb, the immuneACCESS table is reduced to in-frame sequences with V and J assigned. These tables do not hold every clone; where another copy was compared, an unresolved V gene accounts for under half, and the others remain unexplained. Clone size and V and J calls were adopted from that table, with D and trimming inferred from the DNA. The sample records approximately 100,000 clones, about 80% of which are singletons. The ten most abundant clones make up roughly 2.7% of the sample.

The cohort comprised some 680 healthy bone marrow donors. Cohort members were all nominally healthy when sampled, although unrecorded immune exposures were likely present. The donor was CMV seropositive and was included in the group of 250 to 350 seropositive cohort members. Every donor gave a peripheral blood sample, and the peripheral blood mononuclear cells from that sample were used for TCR beta sequencing. The Qiagen DNeasy Blood Extraction Kit was used to extract genomic DNA from the blood cell samples. Broad study findings and their caveats: A cluster of highly shared sequence variants was judged likely to represent a technical artifact of the sequencing pipeline. Most TCR sequences were observed very rarely across donors, whereas some public TCRs were present in many individuals. A later analysis found that TCR association rates varied across HLA loci, with DRB1 alleles showing the most associated TCRs and HLA-C alleles the fewest. An association between a missense DCLRE1C variant and V-gene and J-gene trimming of TCR beta chains was found in a later genetic analysis and replicated in an independent cohort. In vitro tests confirmed that a few of the cytomegalovirus-associated TCR beta chains recognize cytomegalovirus antigens. HLA typing was unavailable for some donors at each locus, so association tests used only the typed subset. The only immune exposure information available for the cohort was CMV serostatus. The 87-base-pair reads could not distinguish some IMGT-functional V segments, including TRBV6-2 and TRBV6-3, so those segments were excluded. In both the original and validation cohorts, the classifier was reported to diagnose cytomegalovirus status with high specificity and sensitivity. Only TCR beta chains were sequenced in this cohort, and the absence of alpha or paired-chain data limited detectable features. A further reported finding was that TCR beta sequences accurately predicted the HLA-A and HLA-B alleles for most subjects in the first cohort. Correlated functional status among segregating V segments might reflect linkage disequilibrium, but an unknown experimental factor could not be ruled out. In an earlier analysis of 500 to 650 of the donors, most TCR beta V segments appeared in productive rearrangements about 87% or about 30% of the time, broadly matching IMGT annotations. A later analysis found that HLA-associated TCR beta chains were more clonally expanded and had lower generation probabilities than equally common non-associated chains. Assigning TCR associations to individual alleles was difficult when HLA alleles, especially DR and DQ, strongly co-occurred. In the study, 150 to 200 TCR beta chains were listed as associated with cytomegalovirus. In a later analysis, some 17,000 TCR beta sequences were associated with specific HLA alleles at a false discovery rate of 0.05. A later analysis found that most CMV-associated TCR beta chains appeared HLA-restricted, with HLA associations seemingly driven largely by CMV exposure. It was suggested by the authors that the approach could potentially be generalized to other disease states and immunological phenotypes. Because counts were too low, 15 or so rarely observed V segments, including chromosome 9 orphons, were excluded from the earlier analysis of 587 of the donors. In a later genetic analysis, fewer N-insertions in productive TCRs were reported among donors in an Asian-associated ancestry cluster than the roughly 670-donor mean. A later analysis reported that several top co-occurrence clusters appeared linked to parvovirus B19, influenza, CMV and Epstein-Barr virus. The presence/absence analyses assumed that sequencing depth was roughly uniform across donors, and that assumption may not be true.

The source of this sequence is a man aged 50-60 years in good health and CMV-seropositive. Sequencing used PBMCs. The chain uses TRBV5-6 and TRBJ2-3; TRBD1 lines up with 9 middle nucleotides. The nucleotide sequence reads TGTGCCAGCAGCTTTACAGGGGGCGAGGACACAGATACGCAGTATTTT. Its coded protein is CASSFTGGEDTDTQYF.